The clone carrying this TCR beta chain appeared many times. Its target is unknown. Extractions gave at least 5 micrograms of total RNA per sample. This specimen belongs to a study of blood T cells in healthy people across ages. General study findings and limits: The long-lived group displayed more naive CD4+ cells, plus higher diversity, than the aged donors did.

A second PCR of roughly 7 to 11 cycles used a sample-barcoded 5' primer and a J-beta primer mix. Each TCR beta cDNA got a 12-nucleotide random molecular identifier. TCRdb recomputed calls from the 5' RACE reads with MiXCR, one row per CDR3 protein. The sample consists of 1.5 million to 2 million distinct CDR3 sequences, about 28% of them appearing once. Germline V lookup: CDR1 SNHLY, CDR2 FYNNEI. The germline V and J ends were trimmed by 4 bases and 8 bases, with 9 bases remaining between them. The CDR3 length is 12 residues. The sequencing sample was made of blood. The sequence was obtained from a woman aged 25 to 39 in good health. The chain is built from TRBV2 and TRBJ2-4, with D hard to call. The CDR3 protein is CASSATGYIQYF. The CDR3 DNA is TGTGCCAGCAGTGCTACGGGTTACATTCAGTACTTC.